What follows is one T cell receptor beta chain and its context. The genes are named according to mouse. This specimen comes from a study of CD8+ T cells in alopecia areata. It was cDNA, reverse transcribed from extracted RNA, that served as the sequencing template. Using immunoSEQ multiplex PCR, the repertoire was profiled, and TCRdb retains in-frame clones only, with some absent. The data show 290,000 or so clones, none appearing only once, with 1.2% held by the ten largest. Markers including CD4, CD8alpha, NKG2D and NKG2ACE guided sorting of pooled cutaneous lymph node cells. Sequenced input: CD4+ T cells sorted from a lymph node. The TCR comes from a C3H/HeJ mouse with alopecia areata. The MHC haplotype of this mouse line is H2-k.

The CDR3 here is CASSLDRGGEVFF. CDR3 DNA (partial): TGTGCCAGCAGTCTTGACAGGGGTGGA. V usage is TRBV19 and J usage is TRBJ1-1, with 8 bases matching TRBD1. The CDR3 end is not reached by the read, which stops 4 residues before it; the germline J gene fills it in. Germline lookup yields CDR1 FNHDT and CDR2 SITEND (reference sequence). The CDR3 contains 13 residues.